This T cell receptor beta chain was identified during a study of blood T cells in healthy people across ages. Study results and limitations: Long-lived donors had more naive CD4+ cells and higher diversity than aged donors. Unknown donor CMV status possibly confounded expanded clonotype changes.

Extractions gave at least 5.5 micrograms of total RNA per sample. This clonotype has just a few counts. Its antigen remains unknown. The CDR3 extends over 15 amino acids. The V end was cut by 1 base, the J end by 8 bases, with 15 bases between. Germline loops: CDR1 LGHNA, CDR2 YSLEER. Primers used in a second PCR of about 7 to 12 cycles were a sample-barcoded 5' primer and a J-beta primer mix. A template-switch adaptor with 12 random nucleotides tagged each cDNA molecule. TCRdb analysed the 5' RACE reads with MiXCR anew, one entry per CDR3 protein. The sample records 1 million to 1.2 million distinct CDR3 sequences, roughly two fifths being singletons.

The clonotype originates from a man in his late teens or twenties in good health. The chain uses TRBV4-3 and TRBJ2-1; the D gene is possibly TRBD1 (6 bases). The sequenced sample consisted of blood. CDR3 loop: CASSQASPRGDEQFF. CDR3 nucleotides: TGCGCCAGCAGCCAAGCGTCTCCCAGGGGTGATGAGCAGTTCTTC.